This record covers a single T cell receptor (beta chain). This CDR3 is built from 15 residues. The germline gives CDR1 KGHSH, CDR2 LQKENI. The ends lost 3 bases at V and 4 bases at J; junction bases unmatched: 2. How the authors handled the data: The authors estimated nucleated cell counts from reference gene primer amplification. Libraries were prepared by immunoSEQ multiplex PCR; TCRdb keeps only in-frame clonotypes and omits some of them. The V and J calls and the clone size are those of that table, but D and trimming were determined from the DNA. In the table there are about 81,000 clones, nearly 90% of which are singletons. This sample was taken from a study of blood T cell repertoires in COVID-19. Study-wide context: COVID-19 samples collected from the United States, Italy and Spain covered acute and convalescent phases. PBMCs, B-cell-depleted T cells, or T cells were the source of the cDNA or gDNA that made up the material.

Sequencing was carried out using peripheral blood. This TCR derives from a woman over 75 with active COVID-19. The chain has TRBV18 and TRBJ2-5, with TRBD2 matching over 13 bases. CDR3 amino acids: CASSPRTSGRETQYF. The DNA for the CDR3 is TGTGCCAGCTCACCGAGGACTAGCGGGAGAGAGACCCAGTACTTC. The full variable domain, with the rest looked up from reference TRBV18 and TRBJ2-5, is NAGVMQNPRHLVRRRGQEARLRCSPMKGHSHVYWYRQLPEEGLKFMVYLQKENIIDESGMPKERFSAEFPKEGPSILRIQQVVRGDSAAYFCASSPRTSGRETQYFGPGTRLLVL.